This T cell receptor beta chain was identified during a study of low-dose radiotherapy and immunotherapy resistance in tumors. Priming of first-strand cDNA relied on TRAV- and TRBV-specific primers (covering alpha and beta chains). The authors ran around 18 PCR cycles to amplify TCRs with a constant-region primer and V-primer adapter. TCRdb itself ran the reads through MiXCR, one entry per CDR3 protein. The sample records around 80,000 distinct CDR3 sequences, about 17% being singletons. This clonotype was counted ten times or more. V gave up 2 bases and J gave up 4 bases; unmatched junction bases: 4. This CDR3 region has 14 residues. Germline CDR1 is SGHRS and CDR2 is YFSETQ. Time point of the sample: after trial treatment. Treatment noted: LDRT plus nivolumab, ipilimumab, low-dose cyclophosphamide and aspirin (RACIN trial).

The sequence was obtained from a male donor with prostate cancer. The chain has TRBV5-1 and TRBJ2-5, with 8 positions matching TRBD1. Sequenced material: PBMCs, taken after low-dose radiotherapy plus immunotherapy. The chain's CDR3 is CASSFGQGRETQYF. In DNA form, the CDR3 reads TGCGCCAGCAGCTTCGGACAGGGAAGAGAGACCCAGTACTTC. The full variable domain, completed using reference TRBV5-1 and TRBJ2-5, is KAGVTQTPRYLIKTRGQQVTLSCSPISGHRSVSWYQQTPGQGLQFLFEYFSETQRNKGNFPGRFSGRQFSNSRSEMNVSTLELGDSALYLCASSFGQGRETQYFGPGTRLLVL.